A selection of T cell receptor beta chains follows, all from one sample in a study of cytomegalovirus exposure and HLA in healthy donors. Repertoires were generated with immunoSEQ multiplex PCR, while TCRdb's copy carries only in-frame clones and drops some. The table lists 180,000 or so clones, 82% of them singletons, with 5.5% to 7.5% in the top ten. The sample taken for sequencing was PBMCs. The origin of the receptors is a woman aged 50 to 60 in good health and CMV-seropositive. The CDR3 runs from the conserved cysteine through the conserved F or W. The order of the fields is J gene, D gene, clone size, V gene, CDR3 protein, CDR3 DNA. The D gene is left open where the match is weak. Where a row states a size, it is once, few, many or the class of an expanded clone; other rows omit it.

TRBJ1-1,-,-,TRBV7-9,CSSSKEENTEAFF,TGTTCCAGCAGCAAAGAGGAGAACACTGAAGCTTTCTTT
TRBJ2-7,-,-,TRBV28,CASSPTGSRRYF,TGTGCCAGCAGTCCCACAGGGAGCCGACGGTACTTC
TRBJ1-2,-,few,TRBV7-2,CASSLLGQGLNYGYTF,TGTGCCAGCAGCTTGTTGGGGCAGGGGCTTAACTATGGCTACACCTTC
TRBJ1-1,TRBD1,-,TRBV19,CATRQGTLGAFF,TGTGCGACCCGACAGGGAACACTGGGGGCTTTCTTT
TRBJ1-5,-,-,TRBV5-6,CASSLTLGAAHQPQHF,TGTGCCAGCAGCTTGACTTTGGGGGCGGCCCATCAGCCCCAGCATTTT
TRBJ1-5,-,-,TRBV5-8,CASSLGEYQPQHF,TGTGCCAGCAGCTTAGGAGAGTATCAGCCCCAGCATTTT
TRBJ1-2,-,-,TRBV29-1,CSVDSGVWGYTF,TGCAGCGTTGATTCGGGGGTTTGGGGCTACACCTTC
TRBJ2-1,TRBD1,-,TRBV18,CASSKGQGRFNEQFF,TGTGCCAGCTCAAAAGGACAGGGGCGGTTCAATGAGCAGTTCTTC
TRBJ1-4,TRBD1,-,TRBV5-8,CASSFTPTSDRHGANEKLFF,TGTGCCAGCAGCTTCACGCCGACGTCGGACAGGCACGGGGCTAATGAAAAACTGTTTTTT
TRBJ2-7,-,-,TRBV5-5,CASSLMGRGNEQYF,TGTGCCAGCAGCTTGATGGGCAGGGGCAACGAGCAGTACTTC
TRBJ1-1,TRBD1,-,TRBV29-1,CSTWTGAFGNTEAFF,TGCAGCACGTGGACAGGGGCTTTCGGAAACACTGAAGCTTTCTTT
TRBJ2-7,TRBD2,-,TRBV28,CASSPGGGRVYEQYF,TGTGCCAGCAGTCCGGGAGGCGGGAGGGTCTACGAGCAGTACTTC
TRBJ2-7,-,-,TRBV7-2,CASSFALSSYEQYF,TGTGCCAGCAGCTTCGCACTTAGCTCCTACGAGCAGTACTTC
TRBJ1-5,-,-,TRBV19,CATRGLDSYSNQPQHF,TGTGCCACCAGGGGCCTAGACAGTTATAGCAATCAGCCCCAGCATTTT
TRBJ1-2,-,-,TRBV7-9,CASSSGGKRYYGYTF,TGTGCCAGCAGCTCGGGGGGCAAGCGATACTATGGCTACACCTTC
TRBJ1-1,TRBD1,-,TRBV19,CASGTGARRTTEAFF,TGTGCCAGCGGGACAGGGGCCCGACGGACCACTGAAGCTTTCTTT
TRBJ2-7,TRBD2,-,TRBV11-2,CASRLGEGTYEQYF,TGTGCCAGCAGGTTAGGGGAGGGGACCTACGAGCAGTACTTC
TRBJ2-5,-,-,TRBV9,CANSVSFQETQYF,TGTGCCAACAGCGTAAGCTTTCAAGAGACCCAGTACTTC
TRBJ2-5,TRBD2,-,TRBV28,CASSLTSGRLRETQYF,TGTGCCAGCAGTTTGACTAGCGGGAGGCTGAGGGAGACCCAGTACTTC
TRBJ2-2,TRBD2,-,TRBV4-1,CASSQDTDGGVGELFF,TGCGCCAGCAGCCAAGATACAGACGGGGGGGTCGGGGAGCTGTTTTTT
TRBJ2-6,-,-,TRBV10-2,CASSELGRNSGANGLTF,TGCGCCAGCAGTGAGTTGGGCCGAAATTCTGGGGCCAACGGCCTGACTTTC
TRBJ2-3,-,-,TRBV7-9,CASSLTESADTQYF,TGTGCCAGCAGCTTGACAGAGTCGGCAGATACGCAGTATTTT
TRBJ2-7,TRBD1,-,TRBV27,CASSLIGTGASKIYEQYF,TGTGCCAGCAGTTTAATCGGGACAGGGGCCTCAAAAATCTACGAGCAGTACTTC
TRBJ2-1,TRBD1,-,TRBV6-1,CASSEVFGQGNNEQFF,TGTGCCAGCAGTGAAGTATTTGGACAGGGAAACAATGAGCAGTTCTTC
TRBJ2-7,TRBD2,-,TRBV18,CASSRGGNYEQYF,TGTGCCAGCTCACGGGGAGGGAACTACGAGCAGTACTTC
TRBJ2-7,TRBD2,-,TRBV5-1,CASSLIAGGPYEQYF,TGCGCCAGCAGCTTGATAGCGGGGGGGCCATACGAGCAGTACTTC
TRBJ2-1,-,-,TRBV7-3,CASSLTASEVNEQFF,TGTGCCAGCAGCTTAACGGCTAGCGAAGTGAATGAGCAGTTCTTC
TRBJ1-2,-,-,TRBV4-1,CASSQDHSRYGYTF,TGCGCCAGCAGCCAAGATCACAGTCGCTATGGCTACACCTTC
TRBJ2-3,TRBD1,few,TRBV4-3,CASSQGGTGGTDTQYF,TGCGCCAGCAGCCAAGGGGGGACAGGGGGAACAGATACGCAGTATTTT
TRBJ2-6,-,-,TRBV10-3,CAISDETGDPPRVLTF,TGTGCCATCAGTGACGAGACAGGCGACCCACCCCGCGTCCTGACTTTC
TRBJ2-1,TRBD2,-,TRBV6-4,CASSVSAGGLYNEQFF,TGTGCCAGCAGTGTTTCAGCGGGGGGGCTCTACAATGAGCAGTTCTTC
TRBJ1-3,-,-,TRBV6-5,CASSLGNTIYF,TGTGCCAGCAGCTTGGGAAACACCATATATTTT
TRBJ2-7,TRBD1,-,TRBV28,CASNQGGIVTYEQYF,TGTGCCAGCAACCAAGGGGGCATCGTAACCTACGAGCAGTACTTC
TRBJ2-1,-,-,TRBV6-4,CASSAGVGEQFF,TGTGCCAGCAGTGCAGGGGTGGGAGAGCAGTTCTTC
TRBJ2-5,TRBD2,-,TRBV5-4,CASSPTSGGLRQETQYF,TGTGCCAGCAGCCCGACTAGCGGGGGGCTCCGGCAAGAGACCCAGTACTTC
TRBJ2-5,-,-,TRBV13,CASKPGQQETQYF,TGTGCCAGCAAGCCGGGACAACAAGAGACCCAGTACTTC
TRBJ1-4,-,-,TRBV10-3,CAISQQAATNEKLFF,TGTGCCATCAGTCAACAGGCTGCAACTAATGAAAAACTGTTTTTT
TRBJ2-1,TRBD2,-,TRBV7-8,CASSLSGGANEQFF,TGTGCCAGCAGCTTAAGCGGGGGGGCCAATGAGCAGTTCTTC
TRBJ2-1,-,-,TRBV19,CASRSSWAFSNEQFF,TGTGCCAGTAGATCCTCTTGGGCTTTTAGCAATGAGCAGTTCTTC
TRBJ1-5,-,-,TRBV19,CASSILAGNSNQPQHF,TGTGCCAGTAGTATTTTGGCAGGGAATAGCAATCAGCCCCAGCATTTT
TRBJ1-1,-,once,TRBV15,CATSRDPRSGEAFF,TGTGCCACCAGCAGAGATCCCAGAAGTGGTGAAGCTTTCTTT
TRBJ1-6,-,few,TRBV5-3,CARSFRPGDSPLHF,TGTGCCAGAAGCTTTAGACCAGGGGATTCACCCCTCCACTTT
TRBJ1-4,-,once,TRBV30,CAWSDLRQVSNEKLFF,TGTGCCTGGAGTGACCTCCGACAGGTCTCTAATGAAAAACTGTTTTTT
TRBJ2-3,TRBD2,-,TRBV4-1,CASSQDPISGSGVDTQYF,TGCGCCAGCAGCCAAGATCCCATTAGCGGGAGTGGTGTCGATACGCAGTATTTT
TRBJ2-1,TRBD2,-,TRBV5-1,CASSLLAGEGNEQFF,TGCGCCAGCAGCTTACTAGCGGGAGAGGGTAATGAGCAGTTCTTC
TRBJ2-7,-,few,TRBV7-6,CASPKARRRNEQYF,TGTGCCAGCCCGAAGGCAAGAAGGAGGAACGAGCAGTACTTC
TRBJ2-3,TRBD2,-,TRBV28,CASSPQAGVTDTQYF,TGTGCCAGCAGTCCCCAAGCGGGGGTTACAGATACGCAGTATTTT
TRBJ1-1,TRBD1,-,TRBV7-9,CASSPRQGRNPEAFF,TGTGCCAGCAGCCCGCGACAGGGAAGGAACCCTGAAGCTTTCTTT
TRBJ1-1,-,-,TRBV6-5,CASSYSRSTEAFF,TGTGCCAGCAGTTACTCCCGCAGCACTGAAGCTTTCTTT
TRBJ2-2,TRBD2,-,TRBV11-2,CASSLDRGSYTGELFF,TGTGCCAGCAGCTTAGATCGCGGGAGCTACACCGGGGAGCTGTTTTTT
TRBJ2-5,TRBD1,-,TRBV4-1,CASSQEWGRGLYETQYF,TGCGCCAGCAGCCAAGAATGGGGCAGGGGGCTATATGAGACCCAGTACTTC
TRBJ2-2,-,-,TRBV5-4,CASSFPSRANTGELFF,TGTGCCAGCAGCTTCCCCTCGCGGGCGAACACCGGGGAGCTGTTTTTT
TRBJ1-2,TRBD1,-,TRBV28,CASSPGTGYGYTF,TGTGCCAGCAGCCCCGGGACAGGATATGGCTACACCTTC
TRBJ1-2,TRBD1,once,TRBV10-3,CAISESRQGDYGYTF,TGTGCCATCAGTGAGTCGAGACAGGGGGACTATGGCTACACCTTC
TRBJ2-2,TRBD1,-,TRBV7-9,CASLPIDRGTGELFF,TGTGCCAGCCTGCCCATCGACAGGGGCACCGGGGAGCTGTTTTTT